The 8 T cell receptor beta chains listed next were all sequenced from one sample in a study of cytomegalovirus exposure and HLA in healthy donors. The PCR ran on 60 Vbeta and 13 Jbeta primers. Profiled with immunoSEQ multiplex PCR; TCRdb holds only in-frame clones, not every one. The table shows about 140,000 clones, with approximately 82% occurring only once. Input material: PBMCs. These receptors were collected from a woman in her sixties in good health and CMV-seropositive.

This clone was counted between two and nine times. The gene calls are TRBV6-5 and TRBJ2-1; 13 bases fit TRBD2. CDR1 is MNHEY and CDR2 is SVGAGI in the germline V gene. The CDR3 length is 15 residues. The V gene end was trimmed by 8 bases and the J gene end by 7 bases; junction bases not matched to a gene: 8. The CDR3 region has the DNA TGTGCCAGCGGCCCGGGACTAGCGGGATGGAATGAGCAGTTCTTC. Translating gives CASGPGLAGWNEQFF.

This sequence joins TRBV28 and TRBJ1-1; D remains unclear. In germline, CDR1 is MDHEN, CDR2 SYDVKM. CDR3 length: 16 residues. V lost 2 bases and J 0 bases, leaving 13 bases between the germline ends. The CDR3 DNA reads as TGTGCCAGCAGTTTAACAGATATGCTCATGAACACTGAAGCTTTCTTT. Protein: CASSLTDMLMNTEAFF.

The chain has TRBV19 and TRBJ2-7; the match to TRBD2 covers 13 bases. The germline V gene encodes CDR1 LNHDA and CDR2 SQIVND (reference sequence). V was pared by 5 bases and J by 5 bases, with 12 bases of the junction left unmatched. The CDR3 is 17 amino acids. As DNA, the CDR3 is TGTGCCAGTAGTCCCAAGGGGGTGACTAGCGGGAGGCACGAGCAGTACTTC. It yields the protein CASSPKGVTSGRHEQYF.

The CDR3, as DNA: TGTGCCAGCAGCTTAGAGGAAGGGAGGACCTACGAGCAGTACTTC. This codes for CASSLEEGRTYEQYF. This chain links TRBV7-8 with TRBJ2-7; a possible D gene is TRBD2 (6 bases). Germline CDR1 reads SGHVS; CDR2 reads FQNEAQ. The V end lost 1 base, the J end lost 2 bases, and 12 bases lay between the germline ends. The CDR3 consists of 15 residues. Full variable domain (rest looked up from reference TRBV7-8 and TRBJ2-7): GAGVSQSPRYKVAKRGQDVALRCDPISGHVSLFWYQQALGQGPEFLTYFQNEAQLDKSGLPSDRFFAERPEGSVSTLKIQRTQQEDSAVYLCASSLEEGRTYEQYFGPGTRLTVT.

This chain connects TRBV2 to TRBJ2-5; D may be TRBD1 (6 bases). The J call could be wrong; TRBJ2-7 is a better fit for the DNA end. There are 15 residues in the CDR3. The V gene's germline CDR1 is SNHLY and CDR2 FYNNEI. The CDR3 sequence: CASSDPQRGSYEQYF. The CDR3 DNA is TGTGCCAGCAGTGATCCTCAGAGGGGGTCCTACGAGCAGTACTTC.

CDR3 DNA sequence: TGTGCCAGTAGTAGTAGCGGTCCCACAGATACGCAGTATTTT. Amino acids: CASSSSGPTDTQYF. V and J are TRBV19 and TRBJ2-3; possible D gene TRBD2, 6 bases. The CDR3 covers 14 residues. The ends were cut back, 4 bases at V and 2 bases at J, with 10 bases in the middle. The germline gives CDR1 LNHDA, CDR2 SQIVND (reference sequence).

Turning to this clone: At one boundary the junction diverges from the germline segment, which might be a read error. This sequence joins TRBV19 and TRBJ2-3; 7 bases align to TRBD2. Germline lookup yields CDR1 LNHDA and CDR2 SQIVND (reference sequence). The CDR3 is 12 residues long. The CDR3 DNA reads TGTGCCAGTAGTATCGGGGGAGGGCCGAGGTTTTTT. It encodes CASSIGGGPRFF.

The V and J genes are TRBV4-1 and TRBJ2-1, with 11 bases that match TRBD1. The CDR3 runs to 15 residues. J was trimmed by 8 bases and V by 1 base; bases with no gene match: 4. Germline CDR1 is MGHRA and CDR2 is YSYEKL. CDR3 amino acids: CASSQVGQGVDEQFF. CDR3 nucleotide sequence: TGCGCCAGCAGCCAAGTGGGACAGGGGGTCGATGAGCAGTTCTTC.